This T cell receptor beta chain was recorded in a study of blood T cell repertoires in COVID-19. Study background: Collection of acute and convalescent COVID-19 samples took place in the United States, Italy and Spain. The analysed material was cDNA or gDNA that came from T cells, B-cell-depleted T cells, or PBMCs.

This CDR3 is built from 14 residues. CDR1 is SGHTA, CDR2 FQGNSA, per germline. Trimming cost V 5 bases and J 4 bases; bases outside gene matches: 3. Authors' methods: Reference gene primer amplification gave estimated nucleated cell counts. Produced via immunoSEQ multiplex PCR; TCRdb's table is partial and in-frame only. That table furnishes V, J and clone size, whereas the DNA furnished D and trimming. The data show 210,000 or so clones, 85% to 90% seen once. V usage is TRBV7-2 and J usage is TRBJ1-3; TRBD1 aligns across 9 bases. Sequenced: peripheral blood. The receptor was derived from a woman between 50 and 59 years old with acute or convalescent COVID-19. CDR3 protein: CASSPGTGGNTIYF. CDR3 coding DNA: TGTGCCAGCAGCCCAGGGACAGGGGGAAACACCATATATTTT.